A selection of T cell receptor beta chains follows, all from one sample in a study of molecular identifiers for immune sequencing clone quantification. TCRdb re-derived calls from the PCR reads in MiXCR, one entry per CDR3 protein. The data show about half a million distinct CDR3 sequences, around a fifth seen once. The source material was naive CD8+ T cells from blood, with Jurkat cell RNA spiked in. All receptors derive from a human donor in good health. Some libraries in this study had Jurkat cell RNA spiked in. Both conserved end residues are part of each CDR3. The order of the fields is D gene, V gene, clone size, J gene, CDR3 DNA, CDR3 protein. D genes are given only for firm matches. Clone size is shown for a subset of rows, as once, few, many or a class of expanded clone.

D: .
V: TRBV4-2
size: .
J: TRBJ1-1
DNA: TGTGCCAGCAGCCAAAATGTTGCAGGGTTGGGGAACACTGAAGCTTTCTTT
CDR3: CASSQNVAGLGNTEAFF

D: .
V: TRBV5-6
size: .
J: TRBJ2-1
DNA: TGTGCCAGCAGCCCTAGCACTTACAATGAGCAGTTCTTC
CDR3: CASSPSTYNEQFF

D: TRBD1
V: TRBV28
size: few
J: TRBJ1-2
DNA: TGTGCCAGCAGTCGGGACAGGGGGCGCCCCGATGGCTACACCTTC
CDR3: CASSRDRGRPDGYTF

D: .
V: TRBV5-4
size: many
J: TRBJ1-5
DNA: TGTGCCAGCAGCTTGTGGGGTTATCAGCCCCAGCATTTT
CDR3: CASSLWGYQPQHF

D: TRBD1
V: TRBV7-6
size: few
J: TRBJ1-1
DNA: TGTGCCAGCAGCCCTATTGACAGGGGCGGCACTGAAGCTTTCTTT
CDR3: CASSPIDRGGTEAFF

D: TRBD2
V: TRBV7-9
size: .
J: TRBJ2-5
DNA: TGTGCCAGCAGCTTAGCCCGTACTAGCGGGCTGGCCCCCCAGTACTTC
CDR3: CASSLARTSGLAPQYF

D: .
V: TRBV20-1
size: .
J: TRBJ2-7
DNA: TGCAGTGCTAGATCGGCACAGGGAGGAACCTACGAGCAGTACTTC
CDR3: CSARSAQGGTYEQYF

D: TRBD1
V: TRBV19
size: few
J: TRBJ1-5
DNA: TGTGCCAGTACTAGGGGACAGGGTTTGAATCAGCCCCAGCATTTT
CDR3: CASTRGQGLNQPQHF

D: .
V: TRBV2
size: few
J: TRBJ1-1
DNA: TGTGCCGCAAGAGGGGTGGGCACTGAAGCTTTCTTT
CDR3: CAARGVGTEAFF

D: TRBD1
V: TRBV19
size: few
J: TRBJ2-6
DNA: TGTGCCAGTAGTATCGACAGGGGTTTTGGGGCCAACGTCCTGACTTTC
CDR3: CASSIDRGFGANVLTF

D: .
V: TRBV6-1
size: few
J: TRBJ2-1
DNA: TGTGCCAGCAGGGAGGGGTGGGGCGCGGGATTGGTTGAGCAGTTCTTC
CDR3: CASREGWGAGLVEQFF

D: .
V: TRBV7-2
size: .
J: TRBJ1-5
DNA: TGTGCCAGCAGCTTTTGGGGTGATCAGCCCCAGCATTTT
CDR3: CASSFWGDQPQHF

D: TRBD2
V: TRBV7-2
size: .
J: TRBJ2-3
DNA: TGTGCCAGCAGCTTAGATGTGGCGGGTAGCGGGGGGGCGGGCACAGATACGCAGTATTTT
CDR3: CASSLDVAGSGGAGTDTQYF

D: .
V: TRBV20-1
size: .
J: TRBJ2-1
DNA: TGCAGTGCTCCTAACAGCGGGCCCAGGACATCCTACAATGAGCAGTTCTTC
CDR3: CSAPNSGPRTSYNEQFF

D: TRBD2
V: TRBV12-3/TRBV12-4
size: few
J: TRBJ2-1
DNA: TGTGCCAGCAGTCCGCCGGGGGGTTCCTACAATGAGCAGTTCTTC
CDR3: CASSPPGGSYNEQFF

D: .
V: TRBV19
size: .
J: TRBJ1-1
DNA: TGTGCCAGTAGTATTGGGTTGGGGCTTCTCAACACTGAAGCTTTCTTT
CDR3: CASSIGLGLLNTEAFF

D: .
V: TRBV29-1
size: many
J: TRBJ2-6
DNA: TGCAGCGTTGAAACGTGGAGGGGAAGGGAATCTGGGGCCAACGTCCTGACTTTC
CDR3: CSVETWRGRESGANVLTF

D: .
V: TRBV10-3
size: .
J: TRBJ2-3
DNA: TGTGCCATCAGTGACGCGGGAAGCACAGATACGCAGTATTTT
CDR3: CAISDAGSTDTQYF

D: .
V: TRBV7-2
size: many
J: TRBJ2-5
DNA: TGTGCCAGCAGCGTTAGCGGAAAAGAGACCCAGTACTTC
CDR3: CASSVSGKETQYF

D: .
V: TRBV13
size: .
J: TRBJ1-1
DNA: TGTGCCAGCAGCCCGTATGTCGGGCGAGGGGCACTGAACACTGAAGCTTTCTTT
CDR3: CASSPYVGRGALNTEAFF

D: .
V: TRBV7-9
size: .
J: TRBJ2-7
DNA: TGTGCCAGCAGCCCTATCCGCTTGTATGAGCAGTACTTC
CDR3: CASSPIRLYEQYF

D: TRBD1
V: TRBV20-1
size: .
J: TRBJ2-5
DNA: TGCAGTGCTCCCGGGACAGAGGAAGAGACCCAGTACTTC
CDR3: CSAPGTEEETQYF

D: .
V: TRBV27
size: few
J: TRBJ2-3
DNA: TGTGCCAGCAGTTTAGGGGTCCAGGGGCAAGATACGCAGTATTTT
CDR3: CASSLGVQGQDTQYF

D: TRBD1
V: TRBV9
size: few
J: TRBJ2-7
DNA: TGTGCCAGCAGCGCGGGGACAGGGGTTATGGGTGAGCAGTACTTC
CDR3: CASSAGTGVMGEQYF

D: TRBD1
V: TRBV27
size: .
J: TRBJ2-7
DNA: TGTGCCGGCAGTTATGGACAGGGGGTCTCCTACGAGCAGTACTTC
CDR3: CAGSYGQGVSYEQYF

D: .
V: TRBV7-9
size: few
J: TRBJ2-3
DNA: TGTGCCAGCAGCCCCTTTTTGAGCTCTAGCACAGATACGCAGTATTTT
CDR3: CASSPFLSSSTDTQYF

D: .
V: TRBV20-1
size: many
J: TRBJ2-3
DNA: TGCAGTGCTAGAGATCTTCAAACCCCTCGCACAGATACGCAGTATTTT
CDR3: CSARDLQTPRTDTQYF

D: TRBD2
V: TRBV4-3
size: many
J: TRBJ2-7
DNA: TGCGCCAGCAGCCAAGATGGCCCGGGGACTAACTACGAGCAGTACTTC
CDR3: CASSQDGPGTNYEQYF

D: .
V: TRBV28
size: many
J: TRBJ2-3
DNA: TGTGCCAGCCGCAGCGACCGGGCGGCGGTTCCAGATACGCAGTATTTT
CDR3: CASRSDRAAVPDTQYF

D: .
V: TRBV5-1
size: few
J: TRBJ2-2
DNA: TGCGCCAGCAGCCCTGATCCGGGGTTGGGCACCGGGGAGCTGTTTTTT
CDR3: CASSPDPGLGTGELFF

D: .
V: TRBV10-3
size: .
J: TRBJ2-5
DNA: TGTGCCATCAGCGGACCTGGGATCGAGGAGACCCAGTACTTC
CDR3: CAISGPGIEETQYF

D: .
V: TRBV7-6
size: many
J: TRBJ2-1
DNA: TGTGCCAGCAGCTGGAGTGGAGTGAGGGATGAGCAGTTCTTC
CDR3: CASSWSGVRDEQFF

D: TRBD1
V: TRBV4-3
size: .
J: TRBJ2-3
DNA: TGCGCCAGCAGCCAAGATCCGGTAGGGACAGGGGGCAAGACAGATACGCAGTATTTT
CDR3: CASSQDPVGTGGKTDTQYF

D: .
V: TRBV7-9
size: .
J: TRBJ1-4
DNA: TGTGCCAGCAGCTCTCCCCGGCGGACTAATGAAGAACTGTTTTTT
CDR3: CASSSPRRTNEELFF

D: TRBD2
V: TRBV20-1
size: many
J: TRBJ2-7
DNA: TGCAGTGTCGGGTCGGGAGGCTCCTACGAGCAGTACTTC
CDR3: CSVGSGGSYEQYF

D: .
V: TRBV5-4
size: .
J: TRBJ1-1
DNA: TGTGCCAGCAGCTTTTCCCCAGGTGAAGCTTTCTTT
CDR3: CASSFSPGEAFF

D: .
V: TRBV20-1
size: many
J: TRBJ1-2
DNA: TGCAGTGCAACGAAGGAGGGTTATGGCTACACCTTC
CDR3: CSATKEGYGYTF

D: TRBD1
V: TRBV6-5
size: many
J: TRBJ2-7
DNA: TGTGCCAGTGGGACCGGGACAGCCACCTACGAGCAGTACTTC
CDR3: CASGTGTATYEQYF